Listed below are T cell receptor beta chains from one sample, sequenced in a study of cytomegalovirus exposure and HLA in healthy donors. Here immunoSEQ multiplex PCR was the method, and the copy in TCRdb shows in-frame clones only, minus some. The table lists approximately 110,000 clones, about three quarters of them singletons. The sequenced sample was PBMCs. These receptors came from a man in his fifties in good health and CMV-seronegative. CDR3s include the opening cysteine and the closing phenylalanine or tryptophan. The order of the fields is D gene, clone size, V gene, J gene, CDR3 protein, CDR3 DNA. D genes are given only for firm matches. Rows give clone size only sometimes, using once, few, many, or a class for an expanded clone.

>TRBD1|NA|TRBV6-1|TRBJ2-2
CASTGTGTGELFF
TGTGCCAGCACCGGGACAGGGACCGGGGAGCTGTTTTTT
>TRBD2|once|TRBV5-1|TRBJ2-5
CASSSNLASAGETQYF
TGCGCCAGCAGCTCCAATCTAGCGTCAGCGGGGGAGACCCAGTACTTC
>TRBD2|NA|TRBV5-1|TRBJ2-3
CASSLGLLAGGWDTQYF
TGCGCCAGCAGCTTGGGCCTTCTAGCGGGGGGTTGGGATACGCAGTATTTT
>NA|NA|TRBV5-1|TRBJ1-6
CASSFGSSGQTPHF
TGCGCCAGCAGCTTCGGTAGTTCAGGGCAGACCCCCCACTTT
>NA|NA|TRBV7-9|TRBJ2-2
CSSSPPGWTGELFF
TGTTCCAGCAGCCCCCCCGGTTGGACCGGGGAGCTGTTTTTT
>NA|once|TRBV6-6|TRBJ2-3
CASSPFVGEVTQYF
TGTGCCAGCAGTCCCTTTGTGGGGGAGGTTACGCAGTATTTT
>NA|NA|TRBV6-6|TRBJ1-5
CASSREDNNQPQHF
TGTGCCAGCAGTAGAGAGGACAACAATCAGCCCCAGCATTTT
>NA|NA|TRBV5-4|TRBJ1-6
CASSLSESSYNSPLHF
TGTGCCAGCAGCTTGTCGGAGAGCTCCTATAATTCACCCCTCCACTTT
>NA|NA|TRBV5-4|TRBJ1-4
CALAGGANEKLFF
TGTGCCCTCGCCGGGGGGGCTAATGAAAAACTGTTTTTT
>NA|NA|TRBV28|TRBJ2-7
CASRGGGLGDEQYF
TGTGCCAGCCGAGGGGGTGGGCTCGGGGACGAGCAGTACTTC
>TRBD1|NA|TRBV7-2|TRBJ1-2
CASSLTGSNYGYTF
TGTGCCAGCAGCTTGACAGGGAGTAACTATGGCTACACCTTC
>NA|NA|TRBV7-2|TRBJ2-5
CASSLGPETQYF
TGTGCCAGCAGCTTAGGGCCCGAGACCCAGTACTTC
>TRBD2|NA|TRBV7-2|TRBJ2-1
CASSSSWLAGISYNEQFF
TGTGCCAGCAGCTCCAGTTGGCTAGCGGGGATTTCCTACAATGAGCAGTTCTTC
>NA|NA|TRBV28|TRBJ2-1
CASSSTAPGHYNEQFF
TGTGCCAGCAGTTCTACCGCTCCAGGACACTACAATGAGCAGTTCTTC
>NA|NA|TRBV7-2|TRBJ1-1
CASSLPRVGGTEAFF
TGTGCCAGCAGCTTACCCCGAGTGGGGGGCACTGAAGCTTTCTTT